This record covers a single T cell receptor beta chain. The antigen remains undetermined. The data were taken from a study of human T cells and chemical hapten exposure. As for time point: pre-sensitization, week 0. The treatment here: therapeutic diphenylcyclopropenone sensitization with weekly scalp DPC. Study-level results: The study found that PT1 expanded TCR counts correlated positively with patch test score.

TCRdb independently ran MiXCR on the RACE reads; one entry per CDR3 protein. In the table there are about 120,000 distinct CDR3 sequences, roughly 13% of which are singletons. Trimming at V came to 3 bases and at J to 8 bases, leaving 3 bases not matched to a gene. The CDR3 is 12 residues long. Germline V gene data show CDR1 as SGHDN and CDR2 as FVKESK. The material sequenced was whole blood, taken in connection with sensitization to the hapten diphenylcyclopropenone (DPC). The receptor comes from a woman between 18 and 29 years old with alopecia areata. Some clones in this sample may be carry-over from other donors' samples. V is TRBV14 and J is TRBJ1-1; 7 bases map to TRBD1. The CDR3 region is CASSQETGEAFF. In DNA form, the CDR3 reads TGTGCCAGCAGCCAGGAGACAGGGGAAGCTTTCTTT.